The 3 T cell receptor beta chains below come from one sample, sequenced in a study of cytomegalovirus exposure and HLA in healthy donors. The primer mix had 60 Vbeta and 13 Jbeta primers. Assay used: immunoSEQ multiplex PCR; TCRdb lists only in-frame clones, some missing. Of tens of thousands of clones listed, 65% to 85% were seen once; the top ten hold roughly 3.8%. Sequencing input: PBMCs. The receptors were gathered from a man aged 50 or older in good health and CMV-seronegative.

The rearrangement uses TRBV9 and TRBJ2-3; 9 bases agree with TRBD2. V lost 2 bases, J lost 3 bases, and 13 bases stayed unmatched. CDR1 and CDR2 from the germline V gene are SGDLS and YYNGEE. This CDR3 is built from 18 residues. CDR3 protein: CASSVAPGGGRGTDTQYF. Here the CDR3 DNA reads TGTGCCAGCAGCGTGGCCCCTGGGGGCGGGAGGGGGACAGATACGCAGTATTTT.

The V call is TRBV5-4, the J call TRBJ2-7; D might be TRBD1 (6 bases). V lost 1 base, J lost 3 bases, and 8 bases lay in between. Germline values: CDR1 SGHNT, CDR2 YYREEE (reference sequence). The CDR3 runs 13 residues. The chain's CDR3 is CASSLPDSYEQYF. The CDR3 nucleotides read TGTGCCAGCAGCTTGCCGGACAGCTACGAGCAGTACTTC. The whole variable domain, filled in from reference TRBV5-4 and TRBJ2-7, reads ETGVTQSPTHLIKTRGQQVTLRCSSQSGHNTVSWYQQALGQGPQFIFQYYREEENGRGNFPPRFSGLQFPNYSSELNVNALELDDSALYLCASSLPDSYEQYFGPGTRLTVT.

The rearrangement uses TRBV7-2 and TRBJ2-5, with D possibly being TRBD2 (6 bases). The CDR3 is 17 residues long. CDR1 and CDR2 (germline): SGHTA, FQGNSA. V was pared by 8 bases and J by 0 bases, with 22 bases between. CDR3 amino acids: CASGAQAGRYHQETQYF. CDR3 in DNA: TGTGCCAGCGGGGCTCAAGCGGGCCGATACCACCAAGAGACCCAGTACTTC.